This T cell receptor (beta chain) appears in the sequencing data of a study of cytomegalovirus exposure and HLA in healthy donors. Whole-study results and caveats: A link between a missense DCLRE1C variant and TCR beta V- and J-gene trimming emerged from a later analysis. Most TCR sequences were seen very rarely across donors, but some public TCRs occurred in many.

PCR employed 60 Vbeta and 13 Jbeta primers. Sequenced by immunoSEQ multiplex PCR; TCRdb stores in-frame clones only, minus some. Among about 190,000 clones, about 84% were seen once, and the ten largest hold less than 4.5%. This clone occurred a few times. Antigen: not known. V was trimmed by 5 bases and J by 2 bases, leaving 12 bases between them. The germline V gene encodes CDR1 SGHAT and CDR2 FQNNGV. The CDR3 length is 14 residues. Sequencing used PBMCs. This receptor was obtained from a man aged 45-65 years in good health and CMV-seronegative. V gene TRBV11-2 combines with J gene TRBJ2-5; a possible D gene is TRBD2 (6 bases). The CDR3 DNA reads TGTGCCAGCAGCACGGTTGGGAGGCAAGAGACCCAGTACTTC. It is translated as CASSTVGRQETQYF.